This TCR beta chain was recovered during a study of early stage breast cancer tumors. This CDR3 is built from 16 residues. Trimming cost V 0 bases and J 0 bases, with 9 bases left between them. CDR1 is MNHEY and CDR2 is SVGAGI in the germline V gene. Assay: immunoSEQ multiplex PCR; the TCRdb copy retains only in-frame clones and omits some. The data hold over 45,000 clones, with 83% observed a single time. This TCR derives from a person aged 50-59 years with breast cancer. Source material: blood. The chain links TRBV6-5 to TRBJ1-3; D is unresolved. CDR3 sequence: CASSYSRPDSGNTIYF. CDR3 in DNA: TGTGCCAGCAGTTACTCGCGGCCTGACTCTGGAAACACCATATATTTT.